This entry lists 26 T cell receptor beta chains sequenced from one sample in a study of technical replicates of blood from several donors. Method: immunoSEQ multiplex PCR; TCRdb's copy keeps in-frame clones and lacks some. The sample includes around 70,000 clones, about 92% of them seen just once. The specimen was T cells isolated from PBMCs. These receptors came from a human donor in good health.

The chain links TRBV7-9 to TRBJ2-7, with 8 bases lining up with TRBD1. Germline V gene data show CDR1 as SEHNR and CDR2 as FQNEAQ (reference sequence). The CDR3 consists of 18 residues. Losses at the gene ends were 2 bases for V and 4 bases for J; bases not matched to a gene: 16. The DNA of the CDR3 is TGTGCCAGCAGCTTACGATCCAGGGGGCCCAGGCCCTTTTACGAGCAGTACTTC. It is translated as CASSLRSRGPRPFYEQYF.

J is TRBJ2-1 and V is TRBV7-6, with D unresolved. The V gene's germline CDR1 is SGHVS and CDR2 FNYEAQ. The germline V and J ends were trimmed by 0 bases and 6 bases, with 9 bases remaining between them. The CDR3 covers 14 residues. The CDR3, as DNA: TGTGCCAGCAGCTTAGCACAGTTGGGCAATGAGCAGTTCTTC. Translation gives CASSLAQLGNEQFF.

V gene TRBV6-1 combines with J gene TRBJ1-2, with 7 nucleotides matching TRBD1. Trimming at V came to 5 bases and at J to 1 base, leaving 4 bases not matched to a gene. Germline V gene sequence: CDR1 MNHNS, CDR2 SASEGT. The CDR3 runs 14 residues. CDR3 in DNA: TGTGCCAGCAGTTCGACAGGGAATAACTATGGCTACACCTTC. This codes for CASSSTGNNYGYTF.

V usage is TRBV11-2 and J usage is TRBJ1-2, with D possibly matching TRBD1 (5 bases). CDR3 size: 14 residues. Germline lookup yields CDR1 SGHAT and CDR2 FQNNGV. V lost 4 bases to trimming and J lost 3 bases, with 12 bases between them. DNA of the CDR3: TGTGCCAGCAGCTCTCAACAGGTACACTATGGCTACACCTTC. It encodes CASSSQQVHYGYTF.

This chain uses TRBV19 with TRBJ1-2; tentative D call: TRBD1 (5 bases). V was clipped by 7 bases and J by 4 bases, with 25 bases between them. This CDR3 is built from 17 residues. The germline V gene has CDR1 LNHDA and CDR2 SQIVND (reference sequence). The CDR3 loop is CASNWEFRGLRSYGYTF. The CDR3 DNA reads TGTGCCAGTAATTGGGAGTTCCGGGGGTTGCGGAGCTATGGCTACACCTTC.

The chain carries TRBV19 and TRBJ1-2; D may be TRBD1 (6 bases). V was pared by 7 bases and J by 5 bases, with 17 bases between. The germline CDR1 and CDR2 sequences are LNHDA and SQIVND (reference sequence). This CDR3 is built from 14 residues. The CDR3 is CASTSRGSRYGYTF. Here the CDR3 DNA reads TGTGCCAGTACCTCCAGGGGAAGTAGGTATGGCTACACCTTC.

The V and J genes are TRBV28 and TRBJ2-7, with D possibly TRBD2 on 6 matching bases. The CDR3 sequence is 15 residues long. Germline V gene data show CDR1 as MDHEN and CDR2 as SYDVKM. The V end lost 6 bases, the J end lost 0 bases, and 15 bases lay between the germline ends. CDR3 residues: CASRGAGTYSYEQYF. For the CDR3, the DNA is TGTGCCAGCAGGGGTGCCGGGACTTACTCCTACGAGCAGTACTTC.

The chain links TRBV27 to TRBJ1-2; 10 bases align to TRBD1. V lost 4 bases and J lost 4; bases outside the gene matches: 3. CDR1 is MNHEY, CDR2 SMNVEV, per germline (reference sequence). The CDR3 length is 14 residues. The CDR3 coding sequence is TGTGCCAGCAGTTCGACAGGGGGCGGCTATGGCTACACCTTC. It translates to CASSSTGGGYGYTF.

The J gene is TRBJ2-2, the V gene TRBV13, with 8 positions matching TRBD2. Germline V gene data show CDR1 as PRHDT and CDR2 as FYEKMQ (reference sequence). This CDR3 region has 13 residues. Losses at the gene ends were 4 bases for V and 7 bases for J; bases not matched to a gene: 2. The CDR3 nucleotides read TGTGCCAGCAGCTACGGGACTAGCGGGGAGCTGTTTTTT. This translates into CASSYGTSGELFF.

The chain recombines TRBV5-5 with TRBJ1-1; D is ambiguous. Trimming left V 0 bases short and J 0 bases short, with 6 bases between. Germline V lookup: CDR1 SGHKS, CDR2 YYEKEE (reference sequence). This CDR3 is built from 14 residues. CDR3 sequence reads: CASSLVGVNTEAFF. The CDR3 DNA is TGTGCCAGCAGCTTGGTGGGAGTGAACACTGAAGCTTTCTTT.

This CDR3 reads CASSDGTGGVNEQFF. DNA of the CDR3: TGTGCCAGCAGTGACGGGACAGGGGGCGTCAATGAGCAGTTCTTC. The chain carries TRBV6-4 and TRBJ2-1; TRBD1 matches at 12 bases. The CDR3 totals 15 residues. The V and J ends lost 2 bases and 6 bases, in that order; junction bases with no gene match: 2. Looked up from germline, CDR1 is MRHNA and CDR2 is SNTAGT.

The chain joins TRBV5-1 to TRBJ1-3; D perhaps matches TRBD1 (5 bases). CDR1 and CDR2 (germline): SGHRS, YFSETQ. Trimming removed 4 bases from V and 6 bases from J, with 14 bases in between. The CDR3 has 14 residues. The CDR3 loop reads CASSPGDLINTIYF. CDR3 bases: TGCGCCAGCAGCCCGGGGGACCTGATAAACACCATATATTTT.

The chain's CDR3 is CASSQIRSFGSGSYGEQYF. Written as DNA, the CDR3 is TGCGCCAGCAGCCAAATAAGGTCGTTTGGTAGCGGGAGCTATGGCGAGCAGTACTTC. This sequence joins TRBV4-1 and TRBJ2-7, with TRBD2 matching over 9 bases. The germline V gene encodes CDR1 MGHRA and CDR2 YSYEKL. The CDR3 extends over 19 amino acids. V lost 2 bases to trimming and J lost 6 bases; unmatched junction nucleotides: 20.

The CDR3 is CASRTVSYGYTF. The CDR3 region has the DNA TGTGCCAGCAGGACAGTAAGCTATGGCTACACCTTC. This chain uses TRBV2 with TRBJ1-2; perhaps TRBD1 as D (5 bases). The ends were cut back, 6 bases at V and 4 bases at J, with 9 bases in the middle. Germline CDR1 and CDR2: SNHLY and FYNNEI. CDR3 size: 12 residues.

This chain links TRBV15 with TRBJ1-2; tentative D call: TRBD1 (5 bases). V lost 0 bases and J lost 8, with 13 bases in between. CDR1 and CDR2 from the germline V gene are LNHNV and YYDKDF (reference sequence). The CDR3 is 14 amino acids. CDR3 amino acids: CATSRDLGGTGYTF. CDR3 DNA sequence: TGTGCCACCAGCAGAGATTTGGGGGGGACCGGCTACACCTTC.

The rearrangement links TRBV5-1 to TRBJ2-7, with 10 bases identical to TRBD2. Trimming at V came to 5 bases and at J to 3 bases, leaving 14 bases not matched to a gene. This CDR3 has 17 residues. Germline CDR1 reads SGHRS; CDR2 reads YFSETQ. CDR3 bases: TGCGCCAGCAGAACTCAGACCGGGACTAGCGAATACTACGAGCAGTACTTC. It specifies CASRTQTGTSEYYEQYF.

The J gene is TRBJ2-1, the V gene TRBV2, with TRBD2 as a possible D gene (6 bases). Germline V CDR1 and CDR2: SNHLY, FYNNEI. The CDR3 is made up of 18 amino acids. Trimming removed 0 bases from V and 0 bases from J, with 15 bases in between. CDR3 sequence reads: CASSEAPSEPRSYNEQFF. CDR3 sequence (DNA): TGTGCCAGCAGTGAAGCCCCTAGCGAGCCGCGCTCCTACAATGAGCAGTTCTTC.

The CDR3 coding sequence is TGTGCCAGCAGCTCGGGACTAGCGGGGCGCAATGAGCAGTTCTTC. Translation gives CASSSGLAGRNEQFF. This sequence joins TRBV9 and TRBJ2-1; 13 bases align to TRBD2. The CDR3 has 15 residues. V trimming: 4 bases; J trimming: 6 bases; junction bases outside the gene matches: 4. Germline values: CDR1 SGDLS, CDR2 YYNGEE.

The rearrangement links TRBV30 to TRBJ2-3; the match to TRBD1 covers 11 bases. J lost 3 bases, V lost 3 bases, and 5 bases had no gene match. The CDR3 sequence is 15 residues long. Germline values: CDR1 GTSNPN, CDR2 SVGIG (reference sequence). The CDR3 protein is CAWSRTGGATDTQYF. DNA of the CDR3: TGTGCCTGGAGCAGGACAGGGGGCGCGACAGATACGCAGTATTTT.

This chain connects TRBV30 to TRBJ2-7; D may be TRBD2 (5 bases). V lost 2 bases to trimming and J lost 0 bases, with 11 bases between them. The CDR3 spans 14 residues. The germline V gene encodes CDR1 GTSNPN and CDR2 SVGIG (reference sequence). The CDR3 region is CAWSSSAFSYEQYF. Here the CDR3 DNA reads TGTGCCTGGAGTAGTAGCGCCTTCTCCTACGAGCAGTACTTC.

The gene calls are TRBV29-1 and TRBJ2-7; D gene ambiguous. Germline values: CDR1 SQVTM, CDR2 ANQGSEA. The V end was cut by 5 bases, the J end by 3 bases, with 11 bases between. This CDR3 spans 12 amino acids. The DNA for the CDR3 is TGCAGCGTTCGTGTCGGTTACTACGAGCAGTACTTC. It is translated as CSVRVGYYEQYF.

This clone was picked up one time. V usage is TRBV6-1 and J usage is TRBJ2-1, with unresolved D. The CDR3 runs to 11 residues. Germline V gene data show CDR1 as MNHNS and CDR2 as SASEGT. The V end lost 2 bases, the J end lost 9 bases, and 5 bases lay between the germline ends. CDR3 bases: TGTGCCAGCAGTGAATGGCCTGAGCAGTTCTTC. Amino acids: CASSEWPEQFF.

The chain carries TRBV5-1 and TRBJ2-2, with 7 positions matching TRBD2. Germline assignment: CDR1 SGHRS and CDR2 YFSETQ. CDR3 size: 16 residues. Unmatched junction bases numbered 4, after V lost 2 bases and J lost 0 bases. In DNA, the CDR3 is TGCGCCAGCAGCTTCAGCGGGGCCGCGAACACCGGGGAGCTGTTTTTT. This translates into CASSFSGAANTGELFF.

The CDR3 loop is CASSSGGTGSNQPQHF. CDR3 nucleotides: TGTGCCAGCAGCTCGGGCGGGACAGGGAGCAATCAGCCCCAGCATTTT. V gene TRBV7-6 combines with J gene TRBJ1-5; 9 positions match TRBD1. The CDR3 has 16 residues. Germline V gene sequence: CDR1 SGHVS, CDR2 FNYEAQ. Trimming took 4 bases from V and 1 from J; bases not matched to a gene: 5.

The gene calls are TRBV6-6 and TRBJ2-4; TRBD2 is a possible D gene (5 bases). CDR3 size: 12 residues. The V end was cut by 6 bases, the J end by 15 bases, with 18 bases between. Germline V CDR1 and CDR2: MNHNY, SVGAGI (reference sequence). The DNA for the CDR3 is TGTGCCAGCAGAGTGTGGGGAGATCTATTGTACTTC. This sequence encodes CASRVWGDLLYF.

In its sample, this clone was seen once. This chain joins TRBV6-5 and TRBJ2-2, with D perhaps TRBD1 (5 bases). Trimming removed 8 bases at V and 1 base at J, with 11 bases between. CDR1 and CDR2 (germline): MNHEY, SVGAGI. CDR3 length: 14 amino acids. In nucleotides, the CDR3 is TGTGCCAGCGCCGCGACAGTGAACACCGGGGAGCTGTTTTTT. The encoded protein is CASAATVNTGELFF.